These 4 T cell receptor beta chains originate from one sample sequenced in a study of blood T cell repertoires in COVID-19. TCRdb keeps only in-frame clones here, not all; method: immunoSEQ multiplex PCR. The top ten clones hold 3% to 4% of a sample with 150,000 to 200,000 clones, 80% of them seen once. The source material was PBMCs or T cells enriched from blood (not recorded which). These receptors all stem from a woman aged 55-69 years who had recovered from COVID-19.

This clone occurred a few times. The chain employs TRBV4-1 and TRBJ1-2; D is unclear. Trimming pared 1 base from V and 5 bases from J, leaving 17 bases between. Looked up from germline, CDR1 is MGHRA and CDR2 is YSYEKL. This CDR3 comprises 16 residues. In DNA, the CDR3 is TGCGCCAGCAGCCAAGTACTACCCGTGTCCGGATATGGCTACACCTTC. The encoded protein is CASSQVLPVSGYGYTF.

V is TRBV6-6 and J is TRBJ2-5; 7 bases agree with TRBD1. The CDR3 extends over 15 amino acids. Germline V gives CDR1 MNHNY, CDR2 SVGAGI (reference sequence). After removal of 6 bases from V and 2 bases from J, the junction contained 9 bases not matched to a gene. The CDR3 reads CASRLGQERQETQYF. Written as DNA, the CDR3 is TGTGCCAGCAGACTCGGACAGGAGAGACAAGAGACCCAGTACTTC.

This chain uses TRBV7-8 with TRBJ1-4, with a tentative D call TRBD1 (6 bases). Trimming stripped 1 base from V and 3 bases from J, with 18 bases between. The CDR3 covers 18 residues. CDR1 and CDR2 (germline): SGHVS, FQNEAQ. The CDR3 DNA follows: TGTGCCAGCAGCTTAGTTTGGGTGGAGGGGGGGGCTAATGAAAAACTGTTTTTT. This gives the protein CASSLVWVEGGANEKLFF.

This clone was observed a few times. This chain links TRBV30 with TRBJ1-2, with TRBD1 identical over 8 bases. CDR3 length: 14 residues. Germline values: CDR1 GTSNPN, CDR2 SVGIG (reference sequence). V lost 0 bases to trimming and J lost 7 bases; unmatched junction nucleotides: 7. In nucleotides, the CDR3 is TGTGCCTGGAGTGTAAGTCAGGGGGCGGTTGGCTACACCTTC. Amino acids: CAWSVSQGAVGYTF.